Given below is one T cell receptor (beta chain) in context. CDR3 length: 17 residues. After removal of 1 base from V and 2 bases from J, the junction contained 7 bases not matched to a gene. CDR1 and CDR2 from the germline V gene are MGHRA and YSYEKL. The sample is drawn from a study of blood T cell repertoires in COVID-19. Study in general: Italy, Spain and the United States were the sources of the convalescent and acute COVID-19 samples. Sources were T cells, B-cell-depleted T cells, or PBMCs; the material itself was cDNA or gDNA.

In the original workflow: It was from reference gene primer amplification that nucleated cell counts were estimated. Clones were read by immunoSEQ multiplex PCR, and TCRdb kept only the in-frame ones, dropping some. V, J and clone size reflect that table, while D and trimming were determined from the DNA. The sample includes more than 140,000 clones, more than 65% of them seen just once. The rearrangement joins TRBV4-1 to TRBJ2-3; 9 bases fit TRBD2. The origin of this receptor is a woman in her 50s in a cohort sampled during active or convalescent COVID-19. The sample consisted of peripheral blood. In DNA, the CDR3 is TGCGCCAGCAGCCAAGCTTCTAGCGGGGACCACACAGATACGCAGTATTTT. Translation: CASSQASSGDHTDTQYF.